The 6 T cell receptor beta chains below come from one sample, sequenced in a study of T-cell reconstitution after alpha-beta-depleted transplantation in children. Unique molecular identifiers were incorporated into the prepared TCRbeta library. TCRdb re-analysed the PCR reads in MiXCR, keeping a single row per CDR3 protein. The table shows roughly 500,000 distinct CDR3 sequences, with approximately 32% occurring only once. The sample was PBMCs from the stem cell graft donor, taken from the stem cell graft. The receptors stem from a human donor who donated a stem cell graft to a child with aplastic anemia.

The CDR3 loop is CASSSGGSSGANVLTF. DNA for the CDR3: TGTGCCAGCAGTTCCGGGGGAAGCTCTGGGGCCAACGTCCTGACTTTC. The rearrangement links TRBV6-5 to TRBJ2-6; perhaps TRBD2 as D (6 bases). Trimming stripped 4 bases from V and 0 bases from J, with 10 bases between. There are 16 residues in the CDR3. CDR1 and CDR2 (germline): MNHEY, SVGAGI.

This clonotype was counted a few times. V gene TRBV6-1 combines with J gene TRBJ1-1, with D uncertain. Germline CDR1 reads MNHNS; CDR2 reads SASEGT. Between the trimmed V and J ends, which lost 6 bases and 4 bases, there was a span of 15 bases. This CDR3 comprises 14 residues. CDR3 amino acids: CASRPTVASTEAFF. The DNA for the CDR3 is TGTGCCAGCAGACCTACCGTCGCGAGCACTGAAGCTTTCTTT.

The chain employs TRBV4-3 and TRBJ2-3; 12 nucleotides agree with TRBD1. Germline-derived CDR1 and CDR2 are LGHNA and YSLEER. The CDR3 length is 19 residues. V gave up 0 bases and J gave up 6 bases; unmatched junction bases: 13. The CDR3: CASSQDESVWDRGRDTQYF. DNA of the CDR3: TGCGCCAGCAGCCAAGATGAGAGTGTGTGGGACAGGGGGCGGGATACGCAGTATTTT.

This chain's CDR3 is CATSDQGQGGYTF. CDR3 bases: TGTGCCACCAGTGATCAAGGACAGGGGGGCTACACCTTC. The chain employs TRBV24-1 and TRBJ1-2; 9 bases map to TRBD1. After removal of 3 bases from V and 8 bases from J, the junction contained 3 bases not matched to a gene. CDR3 size: 13 residues. Germline CDR1 and CDR2: KGHDR and SFDVKD.

This clonotype turned up a few times. J is TRBJ2-5 and V is TRBV6-5; no firm D call. Germline values: CDR1 MNHEY, CDR2 SVGAGI. Deletions cut 8 bases from V and 4 bases from J, with 8 bases between. This CDR3 has 11 amino acids. Here the CDR3 reads CASHRGETQYF. The DNA of the CDR3 is TGTGCCAGCCACCGAGGAGAGACCCAGTACTTC.

The CDR3 nucleotides are TGTGCCAGCAGCTTAGGATCATACTATGGGGAGACCCAGTACTTC. It encodes CASSLGSYYGETQYF. This chain links TRBV11-2 with TRBJ2-5; D is undetermined. There are 15 residues in the CDR3. Between the trimmed V and J ends, which lost 1 base and 5 bases, there was a span of 14 bases. The germline CDR1 and CDR2 sequences are SGHAT and FQNNGV.